One and the same sample provided the 20 T cell receptor beta chains below, sequenced in a study of a mutant IDH1 vaccine in newly diagnosed glioma. Their antigens are not known. Documented time point: week 5, during vaccination. Doses of 300 ug of mutant IDH1 20-mer peptide were given with topical imiquimod. Method: immunoSEQ multiplex PCR; TCRdb's copy keeps in-frame clones and lacks some. Of around 56,000 clones listed, approximately 81% are singletons. Sequencing was performed on PBMCs, taken from a glioma patient whose treatment included an IDH1 peptide vaccine. All receptors come from a man aged 30 to 45 with glioma.

In its sample, this clone was seen a few times. The gene calls are TRBV5-1 and TRBJ1-1, with D hard to call. Germline V gene data show CDR1 as SGHRS and CDR2 as YFSETQ. The V end was cut by 1 base, the J end by 1 base, with 8 bases between. The CDR3 length is 14 residues. CDR3 sequence: CASSLMRGNTEAFF. DNA of the CDR3: TGCGCCAGCAGCTTGATGCGGGGGAACACTGAAGCTTTCTTT.

The rearrangement links TRBV4-2 to TRBJ2-6, with 9 bases that match TRBD2. Trimming removed 0 bases from V and 2 bases from J; junction bases left unmatched: 5. Per germline, CDR1 LGHNA and CDR2 YNFKEQ. The CDR3 is 18 residues long. CDR3 region: CASSQDSGRVTGANVLTF. The CDR3, as DNA: TGTGCCAGCAGCCAAGATAGCGGGAGAGTAACTGGGGCCAACGTCCTGACTTTC.

As to this clone: The sample contains more than one DNA sequence encoding this CDR3. This chain uses TRBV6-1 with TRBJ2-3; 10 bases map to TRBD2. Trimming removed 1 base from V and 4 bases from J; junction bases left unmatched: 2. The germline V gene encodes CDR1 MNHNS and CDR2 SASEGT. The CDR3 sequence is 15 residues long. CDR3 coding DNA: TGTGCCAGCAGTGAAGAAGCGGGGGGGCCAGATACGCAGTATTTT. Its protein is CASSEEAGGPDTQYF.

The rearrangement uses TRBV10-1 and TRBJ2-3; 7 bases agree with TRBD2. With 3 bases clipped from V and 1 base from J, the junction kept 4 bases outside the gene matches. Germline V gene sequence: CDR1 WNHNN, CDR2 SYGVQD (reference sequence). The CDR3 length is 15 residues. The CDR3 DNA sequence: TGCGCCAGCAGTGACGGACTAGGGGGCACAGATACGCAGTATTTT. Its protein is CASSDGLGGTDTQYF.

The chain recombines TRBV10-2 with TRBJ2-5; 8 bases are shared with TRBD1. The CDR3 runs 16 residues. The germline gives CDR1 WSHSY, CDR2 SAAADI. V lost 7 bases and J lost 2; bases outside the gene matches: 12. The CDR3 nucleotides are TGCGCCAGCATGAACAACAGGGGGTTGGGTCAAGAGACCCAGTACTTC. Protein sequence: CASMNNRGLGQETQYF.

This clone was seen a few times. This rearrangement joins TRBV6-1 to TRBJ2-3; 10 nucleotides agree with TRBD2. The germline V gene has CDR1 MNHNS and CDR2 SASEGT. The CDR3 is 15 amino acids. V lost 6 bases and J lost 6; bases outside the gene matches: 9. This CDR3 reads CASRPFLAGDDTQYF. In DNA, the CDR3 is TGTGCCAGCAGGCCCTTCCTAGCGGGGGACGATACGCAGTATTTT.

The chain links TRBV7-8 to TRBJ2-6, with a weak D call TRBD2 (5 bases). Germline values: CDR1 SGHVS, CDR2 FQNEAQ. CDR3 length equals 21 residues. Trimming cost V 2 bases and J 2 bases, with 25 bases left between them. The CDR3 spells CASSLPTRRGETTPGANVLTF. CDR3 nucleotides: TGTGCCAGCAGCTTACCCACCCGCCGGGGAGAAACCACTCCTGGGGCCAACGTCCTGACTTTC. Together with reference TRBV7-8 and TRBJ2-6, the CDR3 gives the full variable domain: GAGVSQSPRYKVAKRGQDVALRCDPISGHVSLFWYQQALGQGPEFLTYFQNEAQLDKSGLPSDRFFAERPEGSVSTLKIQRTQQEDSAVYLCASSLPTRRGETTPGANVLTFGAGSRLTVL.

The V call is TRBV7-9, the J call TRBJ2-7; no firm D call. Germline values: CDR1 SEHNR, CDR2 FQNEAQ (reference sequence). The CDR3 runs 15 residues. Trimming took off 4 bases at V and 0 bases at J, with 13 bases between the two ends. The CDR3: CASSSGRTYSYEQYF. In nucleotides, the CDR3 is TGTGCCAGCAGCTCTGGACGGACCTACTCCTACGAGCAGTACTTC.

The chain uses TRBV4-2 and TRBJ2-5, with D maybe TRBD1 (5 bases). Per the germline V gene, CDR1 is LGHNA and CDR2 is YNFKEQ. This CDR3 region has 14 residues. Trimming removed 5 bases at V and 4 bases at J, with 14 bases between. CDR3 nucleotide sequence: TGTGCCAGCAGCTTGCGGCAGGGTAGAGAGACCCAGTACTTC. It encodes CASSLRQGRETQYF.

The chain joins TRBV5-1 to TRBJ2-1; D is ambiguous. The CDR3 length is 12 residues. Germline-derived CDR1 and CDR2 are SGHRS and YFSETQ. V lost 2 bases, J lost 6 bases, and 6 bases lay in between. The CDR3 nucleotides are TGCGCCAGCAGCTTCTCGTTCAATGAGCAGTTCTTC. It codes for CASSFSFNEQFF.

The chain employs TRBV10-3 and TRBJ2-7; perhaps TRBD1 as D (5 bases). This CDR3 contains 14 residues. V dropped 8 bases and J dropped 0 bases, with 14 bases sitting between them. Per germline, CDR1 ENHRY and CDR2 SYGVKD. CDR3 DNA: TGTGCCATCTCCCAGGGAAGGAGCTCCTACGAGCAGTACTTC. Its protein product is CAISQGRSSYEQYF.

The chain couples TRBV6-1 to TRBJ2-7; tentative D call: TRBD1 (6 bases). This CDR3 comprises 12 residues. CDR1 and CDR2 from the germline V gene are MNHNS and SASEGT. Trimming removed 3 bases from V and 4 bases from J, with 7 bases in between. The CDR3 nucleotides are TGTGCCAGCAGTGACAGGGGTTACGAGCAGTACTTC. It specifies CASSDRGYEQYF.

The chain combines TRBV6-9 with TRBJ1-1; tentatively, D is TRBD1 (6 bases). Germline-derived CDR1 and CDR2 are MNHGY and SVAAGI. Trimming left V 6 bases short and J 3 bases short, with 17 bases between. The CDR3 runs 15 residues. The CDR3 DNA follows: TGTGCCAGCAGGGGGGCAGGGACGGCGGACACTGAAGCTTTCTTT. Its translation: CASRGAGTADTEAFF.

The V and J genes are TRBV20-1 and TRBJ2-1, with D hard to call. Germline V CDR1 and CDR2: DFQATT, SNEGSKA (reference sequence). CDR3 size: 11 residues. The ends were cut back, 1 base at V and 7 bases at J, with 5 bases in the middle. This CDR3 reads CSARVPNEQFF. Here the CDR3 DNA reads TGCAGTGCTAGAGTACCGAATGAGCAGTTCTTC.

The V call is TRBV27, the J call TRBJ2-7; 7 nucleotides align to TRBD1. The CDR3 spans 14 residues. CDR1 and CDR2 from the germline V gene are MNHEY and SMNVEV (reference sequence). V trimming: 6 bases; J trimming: 3 bases; junction bases outside the gene matches: 8. The CDR3 region has the DNA TGTGCCAGCAGCCCTTGGACAGGATTCTACGAGCAGTACTTC. It translates to CASSPWTGFYEQYF.

The chain joins TRBV6-1 to TRBJ2-3; D might be TRBD1 or TRBD2, each matching 5 bases. V was pared by 3 bases and J by 0 bases, with 10 bases between. The CDR3 has 15 amino acids. Germline values: CDR1 MNHNS, CDR2 SASEGT. CDR3 sequence (DNA): TGTGCCAGCAGTGACCGGGACGGGAGCACAGATACGCAGTATTTT. Protein product: CASSDRDGSTDTQYF.

This chain links TRBV28 with TRBJ2-5; 9 bases map to TRBD2. The CDR3 spans 16 residues. Germline trimming cut 9 bases from V and 5 bases from J; bases unmatched to any gene: 16. CDR1 is MDHEN and CDR2 is SYDVKM in the germline V gene. The CDR3 DNA follows: TGTGCCAGTAATAAGCGGGGGGAGGGGTCGCAGGAGACCCAGTACTTC. Amino acid sequence: CASNKRGEGSQETQYF.

This rearrangement joins TRBV29-1 to TRBJ1-1; 7 bases agree with TRBD1. The CDR3 contains 13 residues. V lost 8 bases and J lost 0; bases outside the gene matches: 6. Germline V gene sequence: CDR1 SQVTM, CDR2 ANQGSEA. The CDR3 sequence is CSLRTGLNTEAFF. CDR3 coding DNA: TGCAGCCTCCGGACAGGTTTGAACACTGAAGCTTTCTTT.

The genes are TRBV6-5 and TRBJ2-7; 10 nucleotides match TRBD1. The CDR3 is 15 amino acids. V dropped 8 bases and J dropped 2; count of bases not matched to a gene: 9. The V gene's germline CDR1 is MNHEY and CDR2 SVGAGI. CDR3 residues: CASGRGQGTAYEQYF. CDR3 DNA: TGTGCCAGCGGCCGGGGACAGGGGACGGCCTACGAGCAGTACTTC.

This clone was found once. The rearrangement links TRBV9 to TRBJ1-2, with 9 bases identical to TRBD1. Germline-derived CDR1 and CDR2 are SGDLS and YYNGEE. This CDR3 comprises 17 residues. V lost 0 bases to trimming and J lost 6 bases; unmatched junction nucleotides: 12. The CDR3 DNA reads TGTGCCAGCAGCGTAGCTTTTACAGGGGGCAGTGTAAATGGCTACACCTTC. Protein product: CASSVAFTGGSVNGYTF.